This TCR beta chain comes out of a study of naive and memory T cell subsets. Cells stained for CD3, CD4, CD8, CD45RA and CD27 were sorted into four subsets. In the case of this clonotype: Antigen: not known.

Findings of the study overall: The power law exponent of TCR abundance differed between naive and memory cells. Naive repertoires, especially CD8, held a few larger clonotypes, possibly memory cells re-expressing CD45RA. Over 90% of naive TCR sequences appeared only once, unlike memory subsets.

V lost 3 bases and J lost 0, with 12 bases in between. The germline CDR1 and CDR2 sequences are SGHNT and YYREEE (reference sequence). The CDR3 length is 15 residues. The beta constant-region primer was an equimolar mix of two oligonucleotides covering TRBC1 and TRBC2. Four rounds of PCR amplified the ligated cDNA using nested alpha and beta constant-region primers plus SP2. The cDNA 3' end received a ligated single-stranded oligonucleotide carrying the SP2 primer and a 12-nucleotide UMI. Each CDR3 protein is one row after TCRdb ran MiXCR on the UMI-ligation and nested PCR reads. The sample contains 90,000 to 120,000 distinct CDR3 sequences, about 14% of which appear only once.

This chain connects TRBV5-4 to TRBJ2-5; possibly TRBD2 for D (5 bases). Sequencing used naive CD8+ T cells from blood. The sequence was collected from a human donor in good health. CDR3: CASSYEPGYQETQYF. The CDR3 nucleotides read TGTGCCAGCAGCTATGAACCGGGATACCAAGAGACCCAGTACTTC.